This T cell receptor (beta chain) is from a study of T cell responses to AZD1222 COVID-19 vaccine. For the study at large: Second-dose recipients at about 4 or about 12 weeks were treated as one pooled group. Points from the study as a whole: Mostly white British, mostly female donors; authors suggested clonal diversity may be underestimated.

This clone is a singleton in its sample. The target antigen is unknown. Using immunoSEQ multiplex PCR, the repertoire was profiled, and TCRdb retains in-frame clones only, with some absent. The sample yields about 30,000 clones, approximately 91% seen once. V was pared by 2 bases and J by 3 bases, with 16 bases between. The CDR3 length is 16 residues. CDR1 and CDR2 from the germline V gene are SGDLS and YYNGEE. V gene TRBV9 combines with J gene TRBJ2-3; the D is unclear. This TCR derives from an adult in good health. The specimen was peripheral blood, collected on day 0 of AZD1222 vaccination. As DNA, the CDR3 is TGTGCCAGCAGCGTGGGTCGTGTCGAACGGACAGATACGCAGTATTTT. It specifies CASSVGRVERTDTQYF.